Listed here is a single T cell receptor (beta chain). Its antigen is currently unknown. Some clones are missing from TCRdb's copy, which holds only in-frame ones; the method was immunoSEQ multiplex PCR. The table shows approximately 26,000 clones, with roughly two thirds occurring only once. This sample is drawn from a study of PD-1 blockade in classical Hodgkin lymphoma. Notes on the study in general: Complete responders started with a diversity level that resembled newly diagnosed patients at baseline.

Relapse was seen in all patients after autologous stem cell transplantation, and brentuximab vedotin exposure was variable. The CDR3 is 14 amino acids. The germline V gene encodes CDR1 ENHRY and CDR2 SYGVKD. J gave up 6 bases and V 1 base, and 3 bases lay outside the gene matches. The J gene is TRBJ1-1, the V gene TRBV10-3, with 9 nucleotides matching TRBD1. This TCR came from a human donor with classical Hodgkin lymphoma. The specimen comprised peripheral blood mononuclear cells (PBMCs), sampled at baseline. CDR3 region: CAISEWDRAPEAFF. Here the CDR3 DNA reads TGTGCCATCAGTGAGTGGGACAGGGCGCCTGAAGCTTTCTTT.